One and the same sample provided the 11 T cell receptor beta chains below, sequenced in a study of shared clonotypes between healthy human individuals. Libraries were prepared by immunoSEQ multiplex PCR; TCRdb keeps only in-frame clonotypes and omits some of them. The table has millions of clones, about 92% seen once. Naive CD8 isolation took CD45RO-negative cells positively selected for CCR7 and excluded terminally differentiated effector memory CD45RA+ cells. Sequenced input: naive CD8+ T cells from PBMCs. The origin of the receptors is a man between 18 and 29 years old in good health. Some clones in this sample may be carry-over from other donors' samples.

This clone has only one observation. This sequence joins TRBV7-9 and TRBJ2-3, with unresolved D. V dropped 1 base and J dropped 3 bases, with 5 bases sitting between them. The CDR3 is 13 amino acids. Germline values: CDR1 SEHNR, CDR2 FQNEAQ (reference sequence). The CDR3 DNA reads as TGTGCCAGCAGCTTAGGGGAAACAGATACGCAGTATTTT. Its protein product is CASSLGETDTQYF.

The J gene is TRBJ1-2, the V gene TRBV30; D gene ambiguous. There are 13 residues in the CDR3. Germline V lookup: CDR1 GTSNPN, CDR2 SVGIG (reference sequence). V was clipped by 2 bases and J by 3 bases, with 10 bases between them. CDR3 protein: CAWSPDYDYGYTF. The CDR3 nucleotides read TGTGCCTGGAGTCCCGATTACGACTATGGCTACACCTTC.

Of note for this clone: Other nucleotide sequences in the sample specify the same CDR3. V and J are TRBV19 and TRBJ1-1; 7 positions agree with TRBD1. From germline, CDR1 is LNHDA and CDR2 SQIVND (reference sequence). This CDR3 region has 13 residues. With 5 bases clipped from V and 2 bases from J, the junction kept 2 bases outside the gene matches. In nucleotides, the CDR3 is TGTGCCAGTAGTTACAGGGGAAACACTGAAGCTTTCTTT. Residues: CASSYRGNTEAFF.

Regarding this clone: The same CDR3 arises from other DNA sequences in this sample as well. This chain joins TRBV5-1 and TRBJ2-1, with D possibly matching TRBD1 (5 bases). Germline V lookup: CDR1 SGHRS, CDR2 YFSETQ. Trimming stripped 2 bases from V and 0 bases from J, with 12 bases between. The CDR3 is 16 amino acids. The CDR3 nucleotides are TGCGCCAGCAGCTTAACAGGACGGAGCTCCTACAATGAGCAGTTCTTC. This encodes CASSLTGRSSYNEQFF.

V gene TRBV7-9 combines with J gene TRBJ2-3, with D perhaps matching TRBD1 or TRBD2 (5 bases each). Germline V gene sequence: CDR1 SEHNR, CDR2 FQNEAQ (reference sequence). V dropped 6 bases and J dropped 2 bases, with 12 bases sitting between them. The CDR3 runs to 14 residues. CDR3 sequence reads: CASRRDGNTDTQYF. The CDR3 bases are TGTGCCAGCAGACGGGACGGAAACACAGATACGCAGTATTTT.

This chain connects TRBV28 to TRBJ2-1; 16 nucleotides line up with TRBD2. CDR3 length: 20 amino acids. Trimming at V came to 6 bases and at J to 0 bases, leaving 11 bases not matched to a gene. The germline CDR1 and CDR2 sequences are MDHEN and SYDVKM. CDR3 amino acids: CASREPGLAGGLGSYNEQFF. The CDR3, as DNA: TGTGCCAGCAGGGAACCGGGACTAGCGGGAGGGTTGGGCTCCTACAATGAGCAGTTCTTC.

The rearrangement links TRBV13 to TRBJ1-1, with a possible D match to TRBD1 (5 bases). V dropped 0 bases and J dropped 6 bases, with 8 bases sitting between them. This CDR3 has 13 residues. Germline V gene sequence: CDR1 PRHDT, CDR2 FYEKMQ (reference sequence). CDR3 nucleotides: TGTGCCAGCAGCTTAGGCAGGGCCGCTGAAGCTTTCTTT. This encodes CASSLGRAAEAFF.

The CDR3 nucleotides are TGTGCCAGCAGTTACGGGACTAGAGTTGGGGATACGCAGTATTTT. This translates into CASSYGTRVGDTQYF. The chain recombines TRBV6-5 with TRBJ2-3; 8 bases are a match to TRBD2. V dropped 2 bases and J dropped 6; count of bases not matched to a gene: 7. Looked up from germline, CDR1 is MNHEY and CDR2 is SVGAGI. The CDR3 runs 15 residues.

In its sample, this clone was seen once. The gene calls are TRBV11-2 and TRBJ2-3; weak D call: TRBD2 (7 bases). The germline V gene has CDR1 SGHAT and CDR2 FQNNGV. The CDR3 length is 18 residues. V lost 2 bases and J 0 bases, leaving 18 bases between the germline ends. For the CDR3, the DNA is TGTGCCAGCAGCTTAAGATTGGGGCGGGGGCCTAGCACAGATACGCAGTATTTT. Its translation: CASSLRLGRGPSTDTQYF.

This clone was seen just once. V gene TRBV11-2 combines with J gene TRBJ1-6; TRBD1 is a possible D gene (5 bases). The CDR3 loop spans 16 amino acids. Germline loops: CDR1 SGHAT, CDR2 FQNNGV. The V gene lost 5 bases and the J gene lost 1 base, with 12 bases spanning the gap. The DNA of the CDR3 is TGTGCCAGCAGCGATGGGGCTTTATCCTATAATTCACCCCTCCACTTT. Encoded protein: CASSDGALSYNSPLHF.

The genes are TRBV6-5 and TRBJ2-7; D remains unclear. The ends were cut back, 8 bases at V and 0 bases at J, with 8 bases in the middle. Germline CDR1 reads MNHEY; CDR2 reads SVGAGI. This CDR3 spans 12 amino acids. The CDR3 reads CASGYNSYEQYF. Here the CDR3 DNA reads TGTGCCAGCGGCTACAACTCCTACGAGCAGTACTTC.